The 26 T cell receptor beta chains in this list originate from one sample, sequenced in a study of T cell changes during pregnancy in multiple sclerosis. Generated by immunoSEQ multiplex PCR, the TCRdb table keeps only in-frame clones and is missing some. The sample lists 20,000 to 25,000 clones, 70% to 90% occurring once. This specimen consisted of CD8+ T cells from peripheral blood mononuclear cells, obtained before pregnancy. The receptors here all came from a female donor with multiple sclerosis, enrolled in a pregnancy study.

The chain is built from TRBV29-1 and TRBJ1-3; D may be TRBD1 (6 bases). V gave up 1 base and J gave up 3 bases, with 16 bases separating them. Germline loops: CDR1 SQVTM, CDR2 ANQGSEA. This CDR3 contains 16 residues. The CDR3, as DNA: TGCAGCGTTGAAGCTATCTCGGACAGAGTTGGAAACACCATATATTTT. Its translation: CSVEAISDRVGNTIYF.

This clone was seen only a few times. The rearrangement uses TRBV6-1 and TRBJ2-2, with D perhaps TRBD2 (5 bases). V was pared by 6 bases and J by 5 bases, with 13 bases between. CDR3 length: 14 amino acids. Germline-derived CDR1 and CDR2 are MNHNS and SASEGT. The CDR3 sequence is CASRPLGETGELFF. As DNA, the CDR3 is TGTGCCAGCAGACCACTCGGGGAGACCGGGGAGCTGTTTTTT.

The J gene is TRBJ1-5, the V gene TRBV28, with 8 bases lining up with TRBD1. Trimming cost V 5 bases and J 4 bases; bases outside gene matches: 7. This CDR3 region has 15 residues. CDR1 MDHEN and CDR2 SYDVKM come from the germline V gene. CDR3 nucleotide sequence: TGTGCCAGCAGTCTCCGACAGGGGACTAATCAGCCCCAGCATTTT. This sequence encodes CASSLRQGTNQPQHF.

The chain couples TRBV27 to TRBJ2-7; tentative D call: TRBD1 (7 bases). The CDR3 has 13 amino acids. Germline loops: CDR1 MNHEY, CDR2 SMNVEV (reference sequence). The V gene lost 7 bases and the J gene lost 5 bases, with 15 bases spanning the gap. In DNA, the CDR3 is TGTGCCAGCAACCCCGGAGGGGGCCACGAGCAGTACTTC. Its translation is CASNPGGGHEQYF.

J is TRBJ1-2 and V is TRBV6-5, with D perhaps matching TRBD1 (6 bases). The CDR3 runs to 12 residues. The germline gives CDR1 MNHEY, CDR2 SVGAGI. V lost 11 bases and J lost 8, with 18 bases in between. The DNA of the CDR3 is TGTGCCTCCCGGTCAGGGGCAGAGGGCTACACCTTC. Translated: CASRSGAEGYTF.

V usage is TRBV19 and J usage is TRBJ1-5; D is uncertain. V was clipped by 2 bases and J by 3 bases, with 11 bases between them. Germline CDR1 reads LNHDA; CDR2 reads SQIVND (reference sequence). The CDR3 totals 15 residues. The CDR3 DNA sequence: TGTGCCAGTAGTATATGGGGAGGAGTCAATCAGCCCCAGCATTTT. Translated, it gives CASSIWGGVNQPQHF.

This sequence joins TRBV5-1 and TRBJ1-2; the match to TRBD1 covers 11 bases. With V trimmed by 4 bases and J by 3 bases, 17 bases remained unmatched. The CDR3 is 19 amino acids. CDR1 and CDR2 (germline): SGHRS, YFSETQ. Here the CDR3 reads CASSPTGWTGGAGDYGYTF. The CDR3 nucleotides are TGCGCCAGCAGCCCTACAGGTTGGACAGGGGGCGCGGGCGACTATGGCTACACCTTC.

The CDR3 reads CASGAAQTEAFF. The CDR3 bases are TGTGCCAGCGGGGCGGCGCAAACTGAAGCTTTCTTT. The V gene is TRBV13, the J gene TRBJ1-1, with D perhaps TRBD1 (5 bases). The germline V and J ends were trimmed by 8 bases and 5 bases, with 12 bases remaining between them. Germline CDR1 reads PRHDT; CDR2 reads FYEKMQ (reference sequence). This CDR3 has 12 amino acids.

The chain carries TRBV21-1 and TRBJ1-1. TRBV21-1 is shown as a pseudogene. The CDR3 has 16 residues. The CDR3 loop reads CASRFERGGGLTEAFF. The CDR3 DNA follows: TGTGCCAGCAGATTCGAAAGAGGAGGAGGTCTCACTGAAGCTTTCTTT.

The chain recombines TRBV7-6 with TRBJ2-3; D might be TRBD2 (5 bases). CDR3 length: 16 amino acids. The germline V gene has CDR1 SGHVS and CDR2 FNYEAQ. Trimming cost V 3 bases and J 4 bases, with 17 bases left between them. The CDR3: CASSFSSSWSADTQYF. Here the CDR3 DNA reads TGTGCCAGCAGCTTCAGTTCTAGCTGGTCCGCAGATACGCAGTATTTT.

The chain joins TRBV6-4 to TRBJ2-2; TRBD2 matches 8 bases. Germline V gene data show CDR1 as MRHNA and CDR2 as SNTAGT. Trimming cost V 2 bases and J 5 bases; bases outside gene matches: 4. The CDR3 has 15 residues. CDR3 bases: TGTGCCAGCAGTGACGGCGCGGGAGGAACCGGGGAGCTGTTTTTT. This gives the protein CASSDGAGGTGELFF.

The V call is TRBV28, the J call TRBJ2-5, with D possibly matching TRBD2 (5 bases). The CDR3 sequence is 13 residues long. Germline values: CDR1 MDHEN, CDR2 SYDVKM. The V gene lost 5 bases and the J gene lost 5 bases, with 12 bases spanning the gap. The CDR3 sequence is CASSLGLRETQYF. CDR3 DNA sequence: TGTGCCAGCAGTCTCGGACTCCGGGAGACCCAGTACTTC.

This clone is termed medium-sized. This chain links TRBV6-4 with TRBJ2-3; TRBD2 matches at 10 bases. Germline V gives CDR1 MRHNA, CDR2 SNTAGT. Losses at the gene ends were 4 bases for V and 0 bases for J; bases not matched to a gene: 1. This CDR3 comprises 15 residues. In nucleotides, the CDR3 is TGTGCCAGCAGTGCGACTAGCGGGAGCACAGATACGCAGTATTTT. It yields the protein CASSATSGSTDTQYF.

In this sample, this clone turned up a few times. V usage is TRBV28 and J usage is TRBJ2-7; possibly TRBD2 for D (6 bases). The CDR3 sequence is 14 residues long. V was shortened by 5 bases and J by 0 bases, with 11 bases between the two germline ends. CDR1 is MDHEN and CDR2 is SYDVKM in the germline V gene. In DNA, the CDR3 is TGTGCCAGCAGTCCGCGGGGAACCTCCTACGAGCAGTACTTC. It specifies CASSPRGTSYEQYF.

This chain uses TRBV5-1 with TRBJ2-7; D gene uncertain. V shed 4 bases and J shed 2 bases, with 10 bases lying between them. The CDR3 is 13 residues long. Per the germline V gene, CDR1 is SGHRS and CDR2 is YFSETQ. CDR3 DNA: TGCGCCAGCAGCAGCAGGCCTACCTACGAGCAGTACTTC. Its protein product is CASSSRPTYEQYF.

This rearrangement joins TRBV6-5 to TRBJ1-1; 8 nucleotides match TRBD1. The V gene's germline CDR1 is MNHEY and CDR2 SVGAGI. The CDR3 loop spans 15 amino acids. The junction had 0 bases not matched to a gene; V was cut back by 0 bases and J by 0 bases. CDR3: CASSYSQGVNTEAFF. CDR3 nucleotides: TGTGCCAGCAGTTACTCACAGGGGGTGAACACTGAAGCTTTCTTT.

The chain uses TRBV7-2 and TRBJ2-7, with D tentatively TRBD1 (6 bases). Trimming pared 5 bases from V and 2 bases from J, leaving 13 bases between. Germline V lookup: CDR1 SGHTA, CDR2 FQGNSA. The CDR3 is made up of 14 amino acids. The CDR3 here is CASSPTGSPYEQYF. Written as DNA, the CDR3 is TGTGCCAGCAGCCCCACAGGGAGTCCCTACGAGCAGTACTTC.

DNA of the CDR3: TGTGCCAGCAGCCCCTCTTTCACCGGGGAGCTGTTTTTT. Translation gives CASSPSFTGELFF. The chain uses TRBV14 and TRBJ2-2; no clear D gene. The CDR3 totals 13 residues. Deletions cut 4 bases from V and 4 bases from J, with 7 bases between. Germline V gives CDR1 SGHDN, CDR2 FVKESK.

This rearrangement joins TRBV2 to TRBJ2-6; possible D gene TRBD2, 6 bases. V was cut by 6 bases and J by 3 bases, with 18 bases left in between. The length of the CDR3 is 17 residues. Germline V gene sequence: CDR1 SNHLY, CDR2 FYNNEI. The CDR3 DNA is TGTGCCAGCAGGGCTGGGGGGTTTGGGGTTGGGGCCAACGTCCTGACTTTC. The encoded protein is CASRAGGFGVGANVLTF.

This chain links TRBV11-2 with TRBJ2-1; weak D call: TRBD2 (5 bases). This CDR3 spans 12 amino acids. V was trimmed by 0 bases and J by 10 bases, leaving 7 bases between them. CDR1 and CDR2 from the germline V gene are SGHAT and FQNNGV. The CDR3 sequence: CASSLDPGEQFF. For the CDR3, the DNA is TGTGCCAGCAGCTTAGACCCGGGAGAGCAGTTCTTC.

V is TRBV30 and J is TRBJ2-2; 9 bases fit TRBD2. In germline, CDR1 is GTSNPN, CDR2 SVGIG (reference sequence). The junction had 6 bases not matched to a gene; V was cut back by 5 bases and J by 5 bases. The CDR3 totals 14 residues. The CDR3 nucleotides read TGTGCCTGGCGAAGACTAGCGGAGACCGGGGAGCTGTTTTTT. Translated, it gives CAWRRLAETGELFF.

V usage is TRBV13 and J usage is TRBJ1-4; possibly TRBD1 for D (6 bases). V gave up 0 bases and J gave up 8 bases, with 19 bases separating them. This CDR3 contains 17 residues. Germline assignment: CDR1 PRHDT and CDR2 FYEKMQ (reference sequence). CDR3 DNA: TGTGCCAGCAGCTTAGGCGCAGGGGCGGCGGTAAAGGAAAAACTGTTTTTT. This codes for CASSLGAGAAVKEKLFF.

The chain uses TRBV13 and TRBJ2-7; D ambiguous. The CDR3 is made up of 13 amino acids. Per germline, CDR1 PRHDT and CDR2 FYEKMQ (reference sequence). With 1 base removed from V and 0 bases from J, the gap between germline ends came to 4 bases. The CDR3 sequence is CASSLAGSYEQYF. CDR3 coding DNA: TGTGCCAGCAGCTTAGCCGGCTCCTACGAGCAGTACTTC.

This chain uses TRBV7-7 with TRBJ2-7, with D possibly TRBD2 on 6 matching bases. The germline V gene has CDR1 SSHAT and CDR2 FNYEAQ (reference sequence). The CDR3 covers 13 residues. CDR3 region: CASSPGGGSEQYF. CDR3 bases: TGTGCTAGTTCCCCCGGAGGAGGGAGCGAGCAGTACTTC.

This clone appeared a single time. The rearrangement uses TRBV11-2 and TRBJ2-7, with 8 bases matching TRBD1. Germline V lookup: CDR1 SGHAT, CDR2 FQNNGV. Trimming took 5 bases from V and 7 from J; bases not matched to a gene: 16. The CDR3 is 16 amino acids. In nucleotides, the CDR3 is TGTGCCAGCAGCCCAAGGCGCAGGGGGCCCCTGCGGGAGCAGTACTTC. This encodes CASSPRRRGPLREQYF.

Relative to its sample, this clone is medium-sized. The CDR3 sequence: CASSILAGNSYEQYF. For the CDR3, the DNA is TGTGCCAGTAGTATTTTAGCGGGTAACTCCTACGAGCAGTACTTC. V and J are TRBV19 and TRBJ2-7, with 7 bases lining up with TRBD2. The CDR3 is made up of 15 amino acids. With 3 bases clipped from V and 0 bases from J, the junction kept 5 bases outside the gene matches. CDR1 is LNHDA, CDR2 SQIVND, per germline (reference sequence).